This TCR beta chain came from a study of neoadjuvant anti-PD-1 for oral cavity cancer. The V gene lost 5 bases and the J gene lost 2 bases, with 13 bases spanning the gap. The CDR3 consists of 14 residues. Germline CDR1 reads SGHNT; CDR2 reads YENEEA. Noted time point: after neoadjuvant nivolumab, at surgical resection. Sequencing used immunoSEQ multiplex PCR; TCRdb keeps in-frame clones, though not all of them. Of more than 25,000 clones in the sample, about 80% were seen once. Sequencing used PBMCs, obtained after nivolumab (anti-PD-1) treatment. This clonotype was sampled from a person between 40 and 85 years old with oral cavity squamous cell carcinoma. The genes are TRBV11-3 and TRBJ2-7; no clear D gene. CDR3 nucleotide sequence: TGTGCCAGCAGCCCCCCACACAGTCCCTACGAGCAGTACTTC. Its protein product is CASSPPHSPYEQYF.